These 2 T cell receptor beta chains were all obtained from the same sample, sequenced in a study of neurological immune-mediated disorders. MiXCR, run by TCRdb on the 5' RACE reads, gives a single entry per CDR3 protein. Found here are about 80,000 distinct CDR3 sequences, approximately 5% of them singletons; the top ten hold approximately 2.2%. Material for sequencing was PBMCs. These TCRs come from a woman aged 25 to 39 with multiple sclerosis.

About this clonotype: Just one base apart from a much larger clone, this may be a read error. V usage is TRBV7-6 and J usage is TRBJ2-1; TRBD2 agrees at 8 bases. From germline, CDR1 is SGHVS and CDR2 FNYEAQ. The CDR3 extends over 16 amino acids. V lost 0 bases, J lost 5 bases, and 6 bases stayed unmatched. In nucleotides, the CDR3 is TGTGCCAGCAGCTTAGCAGCGGGGGATACCCACAATGAGCAGTTCTTC. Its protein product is CASSLAAGDTHNEQFF.

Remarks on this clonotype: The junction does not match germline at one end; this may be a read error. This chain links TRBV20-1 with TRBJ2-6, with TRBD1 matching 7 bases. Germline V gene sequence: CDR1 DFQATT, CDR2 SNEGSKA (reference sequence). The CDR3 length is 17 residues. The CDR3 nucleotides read TGCAGTGCCCCCCGCAGGACAGGTGCCTCTGGGGACAACGTCCTGACTTTC. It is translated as CSAPRRTGASGDNVLTF.